The entry below gives a single T cell receptor beta chain sequence along with its context. These data are taken from a study of beta chain features in type 1 diabetes. Study in general: All samples together contributed almost 110,000,000 sorted cells for examination.

Sequenced material consisted of expressed TCRB transcripts (all of the isolated RNA was reverse transcribed). The protocol was immunoSEQ multiplex PCR, while the TCRdb copy is restricted to in-frame clones and leaves out a portion. The table lists 350,000 to 400,000 clones, about 15% of them singletons. Germline-derived CDR1 and CDR2 are MDHEN and SYDVKM. The CDR3 extends over 15 amino acids. J was trimmed by 6 bases and V by 4 bases; bases with no gene match: 5. The TCR was taken from a woman under 30 in good health. Sequenced material: naive CD4+ T cells from blood. The chain combines TRBV28 with TRBJ2-2; 10 nucleotides line up with TRBD1. CDR3 in DNA: TGTGCCAGCAGTTCCCTGGGACAGGGGCCCGGGGAGCTGTTTTTT. Protein product: CASSSLGQGPGELFF.